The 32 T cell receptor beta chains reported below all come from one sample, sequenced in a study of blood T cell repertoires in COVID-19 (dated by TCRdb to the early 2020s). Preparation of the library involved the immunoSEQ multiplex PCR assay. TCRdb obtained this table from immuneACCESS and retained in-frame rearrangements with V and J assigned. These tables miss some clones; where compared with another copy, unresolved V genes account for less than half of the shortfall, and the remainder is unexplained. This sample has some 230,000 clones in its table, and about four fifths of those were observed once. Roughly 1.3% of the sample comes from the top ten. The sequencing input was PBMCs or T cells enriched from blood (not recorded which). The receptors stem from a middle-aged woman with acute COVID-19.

CDR3 in DNA: TGCAGCGTTGAAGATATGGGACAGGGAAGCGGGGAGCTGTTTTTT. Amino acid sequence: CSVEDMGQGSGELFF. The chain combines TRBV29-1 with TRBJ2-2; 9 nucleotides align to TRBD1. The germline CDR1 and CDR2 sequences are SQVTM and ANQGSEA. Germline trimming cut 0 bases from V and 7 bases from J; bases unmatched to any gene: 6. The CDR3 sequence is 15 residues long.

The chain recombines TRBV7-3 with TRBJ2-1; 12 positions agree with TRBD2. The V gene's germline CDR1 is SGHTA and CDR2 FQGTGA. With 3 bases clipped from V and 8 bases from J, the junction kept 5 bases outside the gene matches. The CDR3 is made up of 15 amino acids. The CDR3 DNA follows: TGTGCCAGCAGCTTGACTAGCGGGGGCTGGGATGAGCAGTTCTTC. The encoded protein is CASSLTSGGWDEQFF. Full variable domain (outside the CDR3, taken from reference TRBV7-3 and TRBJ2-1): GAGVSQTPSNKVTEKGKYVELRCDPISGHTALYWYRQSLGQGPEFLIYFQGTGAADDSGLPNDRFFAVRPEGSVSTLKIQRTERGDSAVYLCASSLTSGGWDEQFFGPGTRLTVL.

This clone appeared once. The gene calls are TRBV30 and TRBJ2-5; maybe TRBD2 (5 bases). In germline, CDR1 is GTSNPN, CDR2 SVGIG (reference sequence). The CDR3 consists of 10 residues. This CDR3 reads CARGRETQYF. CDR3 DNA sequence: TGTGCTAGAGGGAGAGAGACCCAGTACTTC.

CDR3 sequence reads: CASSIFLRSTDTQYF. DNA of the CDR3: TGTGCCAGTAGTATATTTCTCCGGAGCACAGATACGCAGTATTTT. The V and J genes are TRBV19 and TRBJ2-3; D gene uncertain. Germline CDR1 LNHDA, CDR2 SQIVND (reference sequence). This CDR3 comprises 15 residues. V was trimmed by 2 bases and J by 0 bases, leaving 9 bases between them.

CDR3: CASSIDRRNTGELFF. The CDR3 nucleotides read TGTGCCAGTAGTATAGATCGTCGTAACACCGGGGAGCTGTTTTTT. J is TRBJ2-2 and V is TRBV19, with D unclear. The length of the CDR3 is 15 residues. With 0 bases removed from V and 2 bases from J, the gap between germline ends came to 7 bases. Germline CDR1 reads LNHDA; CDR2 reads SQIVND (reference sequence).

CDR3 nucleotide sequence: TGTGCCAGCAGCTTAGACAGGACAGGGAAAAAGGTTGGAAATGGCTACACCTTC. Its protein is CASSLDRTGKKVGNGYTF. The J gene is TRBJ1-2, the V gene TRBV7-9; 8 bases fit TRBD1. J was trimmed by 6 bases and V by 1 base; bases with no gene match: 16. Per the germline V gene, CDR1 is SEHNR and CDR2 is FQNEAQ (reference sequence). The CDR3 covers 18 residues.

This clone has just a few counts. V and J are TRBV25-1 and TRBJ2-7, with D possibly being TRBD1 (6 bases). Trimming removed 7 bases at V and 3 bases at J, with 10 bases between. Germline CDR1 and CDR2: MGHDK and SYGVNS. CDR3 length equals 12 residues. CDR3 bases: TGTGCCAGCAAAGGACAGCGCTACGAGCAGTACTTC. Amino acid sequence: CASKGQRYEQYF.

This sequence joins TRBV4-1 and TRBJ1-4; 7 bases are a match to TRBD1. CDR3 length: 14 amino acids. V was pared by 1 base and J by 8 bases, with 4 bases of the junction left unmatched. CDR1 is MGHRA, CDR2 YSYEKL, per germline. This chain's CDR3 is CASSQGGGDEKLFF. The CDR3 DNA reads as TGCGCCAGCAGCCAAGGAGGGGGCGACGAAAAACTGTTTTTT.

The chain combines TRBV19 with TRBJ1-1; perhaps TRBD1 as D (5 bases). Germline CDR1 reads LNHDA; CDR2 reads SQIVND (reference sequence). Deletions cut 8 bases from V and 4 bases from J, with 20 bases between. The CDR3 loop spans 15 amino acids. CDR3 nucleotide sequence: TGTGCCAGTGGCCCGATAGGGGCCGAGTTCACTGAAGCTTTCTTT. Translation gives CASGPIGAEFTEAFF.

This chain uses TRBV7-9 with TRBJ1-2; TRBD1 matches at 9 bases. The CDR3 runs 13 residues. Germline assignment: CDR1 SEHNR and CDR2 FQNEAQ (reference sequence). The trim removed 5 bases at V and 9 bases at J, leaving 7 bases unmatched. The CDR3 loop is CASSEGTGRSYTF. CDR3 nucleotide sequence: TGTGCCAGCAGCGAAGGGACAGGGCGTAGCTACACCTTC.

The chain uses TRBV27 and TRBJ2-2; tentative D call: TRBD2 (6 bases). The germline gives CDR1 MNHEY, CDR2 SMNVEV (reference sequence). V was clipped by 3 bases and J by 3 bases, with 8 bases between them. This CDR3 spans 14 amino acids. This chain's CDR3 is CASSFSGDTGELFF. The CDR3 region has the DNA TGTGCCAGCAGTTTTTCGGGGGACACCGGGGAGCTGTTTTTT.

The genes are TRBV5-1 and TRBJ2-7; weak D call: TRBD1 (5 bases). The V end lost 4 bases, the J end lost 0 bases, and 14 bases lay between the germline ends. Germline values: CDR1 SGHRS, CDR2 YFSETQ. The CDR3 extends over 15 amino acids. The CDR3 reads CASSPNPDNSYEQYF. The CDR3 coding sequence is TGCGCCAGCAGCCCGAACCCGGACAACTCCTACGAGCAGTACTTC.

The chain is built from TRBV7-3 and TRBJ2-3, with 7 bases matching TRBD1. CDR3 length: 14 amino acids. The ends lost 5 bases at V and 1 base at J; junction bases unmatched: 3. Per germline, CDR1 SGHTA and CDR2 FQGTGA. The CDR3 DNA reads TGTGCCAGCAGCAGGGACAGCCGCACAGATACGCAGTATTTT. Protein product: CASSRDSRTDTQYF.

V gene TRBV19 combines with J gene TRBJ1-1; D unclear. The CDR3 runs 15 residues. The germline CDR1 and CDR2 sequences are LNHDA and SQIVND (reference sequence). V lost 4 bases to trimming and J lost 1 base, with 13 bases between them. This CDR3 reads CASSTTDFGNTEAFF. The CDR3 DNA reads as TGTGCCAGTAGTACGACCGACTTTGGGAACACTGAAGCTTTCTTT.

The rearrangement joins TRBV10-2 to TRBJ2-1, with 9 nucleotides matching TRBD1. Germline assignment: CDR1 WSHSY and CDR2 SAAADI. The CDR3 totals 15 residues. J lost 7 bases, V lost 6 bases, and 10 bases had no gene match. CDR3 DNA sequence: TGCGCCAGCAGACAGGGGGCAGGATCTTCGAATGAGCAGTTCTTC. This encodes CASRQGAGSSNEQFF.

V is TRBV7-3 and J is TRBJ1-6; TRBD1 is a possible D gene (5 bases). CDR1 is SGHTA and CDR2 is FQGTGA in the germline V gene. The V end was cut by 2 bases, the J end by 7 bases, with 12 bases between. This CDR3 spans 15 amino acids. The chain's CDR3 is CASSLGDFRNSPLHF. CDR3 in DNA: TGTGCCAGCAGCTTAGGGGACTTCAGAAATTCACCCCTCCACTTT.

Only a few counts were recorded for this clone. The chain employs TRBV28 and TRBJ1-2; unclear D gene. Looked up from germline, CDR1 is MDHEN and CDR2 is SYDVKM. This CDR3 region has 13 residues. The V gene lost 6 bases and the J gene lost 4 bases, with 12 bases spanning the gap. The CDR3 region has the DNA TGTGCCAGCAGCCCCCCGGCGGTCTATGGCTACACCTTC. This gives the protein CASSPPAVYGYTF.

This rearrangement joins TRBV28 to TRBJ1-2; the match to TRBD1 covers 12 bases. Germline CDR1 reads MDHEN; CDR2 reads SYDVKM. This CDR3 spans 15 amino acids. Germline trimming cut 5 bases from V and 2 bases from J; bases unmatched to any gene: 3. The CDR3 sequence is CASSLGTGGNYGYTF. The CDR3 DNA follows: TGTGCCAGCAGTCTCGGGACAGGGGGCAACTATGGCTACACCTTC.

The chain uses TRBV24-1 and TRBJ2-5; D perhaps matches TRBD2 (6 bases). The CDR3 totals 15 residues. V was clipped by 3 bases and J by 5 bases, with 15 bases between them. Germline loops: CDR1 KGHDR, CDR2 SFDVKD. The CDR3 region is CATSDRSRGWETQYF. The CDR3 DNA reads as TGTGCCACCAGTGATAGATCGCGGGGTTGGGAGACCCAGTACTTC.

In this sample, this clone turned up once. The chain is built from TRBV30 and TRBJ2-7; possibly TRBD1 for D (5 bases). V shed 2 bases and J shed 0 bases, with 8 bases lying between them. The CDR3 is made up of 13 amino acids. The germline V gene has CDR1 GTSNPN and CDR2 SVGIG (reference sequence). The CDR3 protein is CAWSWGGSYEQYF. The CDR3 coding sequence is TGTGCCTGGAGTTGGGGCGGCTCCTACGAGCAGTACTTC.

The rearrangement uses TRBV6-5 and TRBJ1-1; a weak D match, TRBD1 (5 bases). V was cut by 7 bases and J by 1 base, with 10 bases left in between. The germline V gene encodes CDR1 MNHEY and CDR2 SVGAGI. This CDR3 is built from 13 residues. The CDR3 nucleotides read TGTGCCAGCAACCCGACAGAGAACACTGAAGCTTTCTTT. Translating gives CASNPTENTEAFF.

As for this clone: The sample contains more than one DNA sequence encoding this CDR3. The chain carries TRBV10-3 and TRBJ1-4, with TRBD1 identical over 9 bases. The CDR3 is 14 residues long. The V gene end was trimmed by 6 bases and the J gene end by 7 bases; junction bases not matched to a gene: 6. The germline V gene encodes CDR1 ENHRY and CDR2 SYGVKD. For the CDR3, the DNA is TGTGCCATCAGCCGACAGGGGGATGGTGAAAAACTGTTTTTT. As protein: CAISRQGDGEKLFF.

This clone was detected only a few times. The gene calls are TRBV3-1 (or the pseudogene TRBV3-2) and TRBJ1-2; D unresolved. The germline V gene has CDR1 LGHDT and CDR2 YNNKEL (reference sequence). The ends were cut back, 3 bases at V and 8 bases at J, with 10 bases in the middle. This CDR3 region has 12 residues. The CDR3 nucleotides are TGTGCCAGCAGCCATCGGGTTGGGGGCTACACCTTC. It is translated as CASSHRVGGYTF.

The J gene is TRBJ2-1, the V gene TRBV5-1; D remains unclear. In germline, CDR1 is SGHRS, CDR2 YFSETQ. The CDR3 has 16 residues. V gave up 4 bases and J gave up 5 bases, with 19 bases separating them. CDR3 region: CASSPLRFGSDNEQFF. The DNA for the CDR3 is TGCGCCAGCAGCCCATTGAGGTTCGGGTCTGACAATGAGCAGTTCTTC.

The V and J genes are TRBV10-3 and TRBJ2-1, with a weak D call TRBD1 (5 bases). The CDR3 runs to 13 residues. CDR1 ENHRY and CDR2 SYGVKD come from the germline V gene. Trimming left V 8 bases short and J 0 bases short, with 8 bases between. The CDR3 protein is CAISQGSYNEQFF. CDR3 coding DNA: TGTGCCATCTCGCAGGGCTCCTACAATGAGCAGTTCTTC.

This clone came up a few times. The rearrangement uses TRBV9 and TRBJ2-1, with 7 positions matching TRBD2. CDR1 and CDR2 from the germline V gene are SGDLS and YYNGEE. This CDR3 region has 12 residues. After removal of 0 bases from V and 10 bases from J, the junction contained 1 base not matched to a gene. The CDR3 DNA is TGTGCCAGCAGCGTAGGCGGGAGAGAGCAGTTCTTC. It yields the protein CASSVGGREQFF.

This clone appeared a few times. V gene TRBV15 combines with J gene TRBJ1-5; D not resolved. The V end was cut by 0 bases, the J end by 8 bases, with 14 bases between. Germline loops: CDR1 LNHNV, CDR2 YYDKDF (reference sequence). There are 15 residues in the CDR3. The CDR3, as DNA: TGTGCCACCAGCAGAGAGAGCCGAGCCGAGGAGCCCCAGCATTTT. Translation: CATSRESRAEEPQHF. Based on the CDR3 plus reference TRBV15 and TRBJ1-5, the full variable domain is DAMVIQNPRYQVTQFGKPVTLSCSQTLNHNVMYWYQQKSSQAPKLLFHYYDKDFNNEADTPDNFQSRRPNTSFCFLDIRSPGLGDTAMYLCATSRESRAEEPQHFGDGTRLSIL.

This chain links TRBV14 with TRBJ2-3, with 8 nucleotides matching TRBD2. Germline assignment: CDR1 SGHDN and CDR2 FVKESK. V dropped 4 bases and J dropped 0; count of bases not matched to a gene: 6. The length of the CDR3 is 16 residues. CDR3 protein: CASSPTSGSSTDTQYF. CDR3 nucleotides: TGTGCCAGCAGCCCAACTAGCGGATCTAGCACAGATACGCAGTATTTT.

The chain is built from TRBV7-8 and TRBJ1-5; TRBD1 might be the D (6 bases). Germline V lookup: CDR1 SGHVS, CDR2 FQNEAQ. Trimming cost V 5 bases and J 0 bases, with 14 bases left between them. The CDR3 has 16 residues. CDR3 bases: TGTGCCAGCAGCCTCCGACAGGAGATTAGCAATCAGCCCCAGCATTTT. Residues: CASSLRQEISNQPQHF.

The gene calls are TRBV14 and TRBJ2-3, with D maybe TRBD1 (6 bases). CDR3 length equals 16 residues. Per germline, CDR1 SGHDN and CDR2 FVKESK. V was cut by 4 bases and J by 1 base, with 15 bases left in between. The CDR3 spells CASSPLLGARTDTQYF. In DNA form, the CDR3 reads TGTGCCAGCAGCCCCCTCCTGGGGGCCCGCACAGATACGCAGTATTTT.

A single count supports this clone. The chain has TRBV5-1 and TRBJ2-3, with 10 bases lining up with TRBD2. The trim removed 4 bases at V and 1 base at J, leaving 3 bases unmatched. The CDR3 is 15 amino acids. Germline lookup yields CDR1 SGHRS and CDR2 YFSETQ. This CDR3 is CASSPTSGGTDTQYF. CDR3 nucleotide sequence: TGCGCCAGCAGCCCAACTAGCGGGGGCACAGATACGCAGTATTTT.

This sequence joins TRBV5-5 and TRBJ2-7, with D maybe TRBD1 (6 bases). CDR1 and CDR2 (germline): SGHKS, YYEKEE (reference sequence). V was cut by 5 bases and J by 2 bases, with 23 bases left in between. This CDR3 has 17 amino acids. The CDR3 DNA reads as TGTGCCAGCAGATTGACAGGCAGTAACTCAATAACCTACGAGCAGTACTTC. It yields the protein CASRLTGSNSITYEQYF.